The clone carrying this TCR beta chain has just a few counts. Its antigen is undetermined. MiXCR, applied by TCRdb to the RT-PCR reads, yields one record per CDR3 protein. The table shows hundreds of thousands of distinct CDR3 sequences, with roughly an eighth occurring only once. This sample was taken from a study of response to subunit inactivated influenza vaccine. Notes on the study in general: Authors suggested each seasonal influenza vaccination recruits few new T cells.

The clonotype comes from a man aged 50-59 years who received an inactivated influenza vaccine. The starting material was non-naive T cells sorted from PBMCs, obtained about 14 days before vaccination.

The CDR3 sequence: CASTGFLISGNTIYF. The CDR3 nucleotides read TGTGCCAGTACAGGGTTTCTGATCTCTGGAAACACCATATATTTT. The gene calls are TRBV28 and TRBJ1-3, with D possibly being TRBD1 (6 bases). Trimming removed 9 bases from V and 0 bases from J, with 15 bases in between. This CDR3 region has 15 residues. Germline V gives CDR1 MDHEN, CDR2 SYDVKM.